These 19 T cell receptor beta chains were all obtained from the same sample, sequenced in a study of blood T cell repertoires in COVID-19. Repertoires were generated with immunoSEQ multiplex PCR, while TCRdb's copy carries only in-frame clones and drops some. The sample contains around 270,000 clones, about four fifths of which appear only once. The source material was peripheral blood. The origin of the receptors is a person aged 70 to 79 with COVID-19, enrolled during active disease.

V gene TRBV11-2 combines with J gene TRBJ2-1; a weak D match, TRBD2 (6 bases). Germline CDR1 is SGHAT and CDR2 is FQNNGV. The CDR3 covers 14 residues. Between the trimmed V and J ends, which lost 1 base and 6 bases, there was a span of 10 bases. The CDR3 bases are TGTGCCAGCAGCTTAGTCGGGGGTAGCAATGAGCAGTTCTTC. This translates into CASSLVGGSNEQFF.

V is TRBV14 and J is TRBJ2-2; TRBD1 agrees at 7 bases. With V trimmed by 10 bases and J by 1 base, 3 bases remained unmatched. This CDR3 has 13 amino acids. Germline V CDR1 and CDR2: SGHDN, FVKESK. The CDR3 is CAIYRGNTGELFF. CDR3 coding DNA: TGTGCCATCTACAGGGGGAACACCGGGGAGCTGTTTTTT. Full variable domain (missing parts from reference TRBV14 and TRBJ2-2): EAGVTQFPSHSVIEKGQTVTLRCDPISGHDNLYWYRRVMGKEIKFLLHFVKESKQDESGMPNNRFLAERTGGTYSTLKVQPAELEDSGVYFCAIYRGNTGELFFGEGSRLTVL.

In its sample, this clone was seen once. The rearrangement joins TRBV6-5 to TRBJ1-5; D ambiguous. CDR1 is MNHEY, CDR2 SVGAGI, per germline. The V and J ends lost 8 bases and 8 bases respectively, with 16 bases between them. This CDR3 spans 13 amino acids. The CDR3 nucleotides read TGTGCCAGCTCGGCGGGGAACCTGAAGCCCCAGCATTTT. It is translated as CASSAGNLKPQHF.

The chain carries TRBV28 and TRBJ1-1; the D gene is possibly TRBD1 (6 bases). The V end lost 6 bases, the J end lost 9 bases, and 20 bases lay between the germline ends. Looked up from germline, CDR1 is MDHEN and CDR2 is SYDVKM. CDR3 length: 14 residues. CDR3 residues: CASRSTGRSPQAFF. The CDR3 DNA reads TGTGCCAGCAGGAGCACAGGGAGATCCCCCCAAGCTTTCTTT.

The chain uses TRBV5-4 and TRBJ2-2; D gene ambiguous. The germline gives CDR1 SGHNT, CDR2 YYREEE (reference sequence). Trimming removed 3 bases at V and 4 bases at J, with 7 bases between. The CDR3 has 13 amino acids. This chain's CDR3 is CASSSLATGELFF. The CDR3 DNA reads TGTGCCAGCAGCTCCCTGGCCACCGGGGAGCTGTTTTTT.

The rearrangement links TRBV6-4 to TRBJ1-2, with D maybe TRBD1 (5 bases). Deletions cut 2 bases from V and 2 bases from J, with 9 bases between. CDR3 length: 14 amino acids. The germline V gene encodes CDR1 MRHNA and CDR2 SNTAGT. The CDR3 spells CASSDGGKNYGYTF. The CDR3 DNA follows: TGTGCCAGCAGTGACGGGGGGAAAAACTATGGCTACACCTTC.

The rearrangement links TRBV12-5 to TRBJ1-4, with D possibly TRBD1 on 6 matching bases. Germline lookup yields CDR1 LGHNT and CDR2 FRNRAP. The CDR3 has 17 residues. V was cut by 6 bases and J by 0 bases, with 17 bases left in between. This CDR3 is CASGQTYRVATNEKLFF. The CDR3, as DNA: TGTGCTAGTGGCCAAACATACAGGGTTGCAACTAATGAAAAACTGTTTTTT. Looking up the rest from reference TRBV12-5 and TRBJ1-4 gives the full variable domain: DARVTQTPRHKVTEMGQEVTMRCQPILGHNTVFWYRQTMMQGLELLAYFRNRAPLDDSGMPKDRFSAEMPDATLATLKIQPSEPRDSAVYFCASGQTYRVATNEKLFFGSGTQLSVL.

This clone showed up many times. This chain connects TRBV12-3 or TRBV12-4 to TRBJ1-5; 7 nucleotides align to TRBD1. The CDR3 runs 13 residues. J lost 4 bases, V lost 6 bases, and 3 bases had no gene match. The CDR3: CASSDRANQPQHF. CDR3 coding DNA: TGTGCCAGCAGCGACAGGGCTAATCAGCCCCAGCATTTT.

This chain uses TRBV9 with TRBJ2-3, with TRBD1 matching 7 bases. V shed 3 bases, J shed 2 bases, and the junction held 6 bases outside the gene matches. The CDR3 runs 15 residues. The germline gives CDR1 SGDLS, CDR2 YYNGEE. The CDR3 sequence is CASSADRRNTDTQYF. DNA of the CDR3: TGTGCCAGCAGCGCGGACAGGCGGAACACAGATACGCAGTATTTT.

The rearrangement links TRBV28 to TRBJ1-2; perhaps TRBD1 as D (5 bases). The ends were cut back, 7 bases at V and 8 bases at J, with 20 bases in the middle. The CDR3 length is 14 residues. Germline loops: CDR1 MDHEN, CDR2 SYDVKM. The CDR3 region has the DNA TGTGCCAGCACCCTAGACGGCAGGGTAAAAGGCTACACCTTC. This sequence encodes CASTLDGRVKGYTF.

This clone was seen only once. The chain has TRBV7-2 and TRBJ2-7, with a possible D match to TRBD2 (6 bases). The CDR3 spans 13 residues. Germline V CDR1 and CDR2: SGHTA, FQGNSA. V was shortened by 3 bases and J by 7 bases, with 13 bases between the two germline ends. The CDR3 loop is CASSFPGTSEQYF. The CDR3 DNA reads TGTGCCAGCAGCTTTCCCGGGACTTCAGAGCAGTACTTC. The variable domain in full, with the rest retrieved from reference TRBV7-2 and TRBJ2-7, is GAGVSQSPSNKVTEKGKDVELRCDPISGHTALYWYRQSLGQGLEFLIYFQGNSAPDKSGLPSDRFSAERTGGSVSTLTIQRTQQEDSAVYLCASSFPGTSEQYFGPGTRLTVT.

The CDR3 DNA reads TGTGCCACATTCCTCCGGGACAGGGGGCGAGGAGAGACCCAGTACTTC. Its protein is CATFLRDRGRGETQYF. The rearrangement links TRBV19 to TRBJ2-5, with 12 nucleotides matching TRBD1. With V trimmed by 10 bases and J by 4 bases, 13 bases remained unmatched. The length of the CDR3 is 16 residues. Germline CDR1 reads LNHDA; CDR2 reads SQIVND (reference sequence).

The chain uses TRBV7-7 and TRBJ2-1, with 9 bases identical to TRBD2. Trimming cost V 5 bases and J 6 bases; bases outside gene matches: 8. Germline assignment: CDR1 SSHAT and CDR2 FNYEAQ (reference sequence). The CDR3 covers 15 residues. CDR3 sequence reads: CASSPLAGVLNEQFF. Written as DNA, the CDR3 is TGTGCCAGCAGCCCTTTAGCGGGAGTCCTCAATGAGCAGTTCTTC.

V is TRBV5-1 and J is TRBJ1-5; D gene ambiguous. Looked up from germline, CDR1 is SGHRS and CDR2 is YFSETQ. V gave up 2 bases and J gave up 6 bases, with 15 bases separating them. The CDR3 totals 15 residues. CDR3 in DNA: TGCGCCAGCAGCTTCTTGTCCGGGGAGGGTCAGCCCCAGCATTTT. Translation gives CASSFLSGEGQPQHF.

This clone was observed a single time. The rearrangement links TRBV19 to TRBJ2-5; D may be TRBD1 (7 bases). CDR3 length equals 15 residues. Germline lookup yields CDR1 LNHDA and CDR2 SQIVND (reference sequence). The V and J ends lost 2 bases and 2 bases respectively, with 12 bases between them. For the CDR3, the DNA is TGTGCCAGTAGTATAAGGAGGGGGCAGCAAGAGACCCAGTACTTC. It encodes CASSIRRGQQETQYF.

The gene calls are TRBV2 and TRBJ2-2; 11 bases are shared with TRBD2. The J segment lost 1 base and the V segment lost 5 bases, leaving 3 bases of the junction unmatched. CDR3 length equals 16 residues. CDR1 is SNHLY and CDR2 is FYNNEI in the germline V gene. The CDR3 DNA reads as TGTGCCAGCAGTCGGCTAGCGGGGGGGAACACCGGGGAGCTGTTTTTT. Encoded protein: CASSRLAGGNTGELFF.

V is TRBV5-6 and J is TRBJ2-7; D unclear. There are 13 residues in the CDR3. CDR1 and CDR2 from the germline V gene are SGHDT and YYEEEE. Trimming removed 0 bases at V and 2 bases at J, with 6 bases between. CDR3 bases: TGTGCCAGCAGCTTGGGTTCTCCCTACGAGCAGTACTTC. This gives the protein CASSLGSPYEQYF.

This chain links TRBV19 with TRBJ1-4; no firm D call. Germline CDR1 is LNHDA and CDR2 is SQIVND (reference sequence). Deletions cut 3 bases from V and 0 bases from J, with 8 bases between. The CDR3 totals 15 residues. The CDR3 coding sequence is TGTGCCAGTAGTATCAGCAGCGCAACTAATGAAAAACTGTTTTTT. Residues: CASSISSATNEKLFF.

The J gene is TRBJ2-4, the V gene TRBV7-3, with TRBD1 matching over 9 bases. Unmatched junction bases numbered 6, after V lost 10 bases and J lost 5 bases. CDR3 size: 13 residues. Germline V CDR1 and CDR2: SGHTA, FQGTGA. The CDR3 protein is CATNRDRENIQYF. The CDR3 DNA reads TGTGCCACCAACCGGGACAGGGAAAACATTCAGTACTTC.